One sample yielded the 18 T cell receptor beta chains listed below, sequenced in a study of blood T cell repertoires in COVID-19. Using immunoSEQ multiplex PCR, the repertoire was profiled, and TCRdb retains in-frame clones only, with some absent. The table lists around 180,000 clones, approximately 79% of them singletons. Sequences were obtained from peripheral blood. These receptors all come from an elderly woman with acute or convalescent COVID-19.

The chain recombines TRBV3-1 (or the pseudogene TRBV3-2) with TRBJ1-2, with 9 bases fitting TRBD1. Germline V CDR1 and CDR2: LGHDT, YNNKEL (reference sequence). There are 15 residues in the CDR3. Trimming cost V 5 bases and J 4 bases; bases outside gene matches: 8. The CDR3 DNA reads TGTGCCAGCAGCGAACAGGGGGCCATCTCCTATGGCTACACCTTC. Amino acid sequence: CASSEQGAISYGYTF.

V and J are TRBV6-5 and TRBJ2-4, with TRBD1 matching 7 bases. Germline V gene lookup returns CDR1 MNHEY and CDR2 SVGAGI. This CDR3 has 15 amino acids. The ends lost 6 bases at V and 6 bases at J; junction bases unmatched: 11. This CDR3 is CASRRPGQARNIQYF. The CDR3 nucleotides read TGTGCCAGCAGACGCCCAGGACAGGCTAGAAACATTCAGTACTTC.

V is TRBV4-1 and J is TRBJ1-4, with TRBD1 matching 8 bases. CDR1 is MGHRA, CDR2 YSYEKL, per germline. V was pared by 5 bases and J by 2 bases, with 7 bases of the junction left unmatched. The CDR3 totals 16 residues. The CDR3 nucleotides are TGCGCCAGCAGCGACAACCAGGGGGCGACTAATGAAAAACTGTTTTTT. Translated: CASSDNQGATNEKLFF.

This rearrangement joins TRBV24-1 to TRBJ2-4; D gene uncertain. This CDR3 is built from 13 residues. Germline V lookup: CDR1 KGHDR, CDR2 SFDVKD. Trimming removed 5 bases from V and 9 bases from J, with 13 bases in between. The CDR3 here is CATSGDSSGIQYF. The CDR3 DNA reads TGTGCCACCAGTGGTGATAGCAGTGGCATTCAGTACTTC.

V is TRBV5-6 and J is TRBJ2-1; a weak D match, TRBD2 (6 bases). The ends were cut back, 2 bases at V and 9 bases at J, with 18 bases in the middle. Germline lookup yields CDR1 SGHDT and CDR2 YYEEEE. This CDR3 region has 15 residues. Here the CDR3 DNA reads TGTGCCAGCAGCTTTGAGTCGGGAGCAAGGGGTGAGCAGTTCTTC. It codes for CASSFESGARGEQFF.

The chain carries TRBV7-8 and TRBJ2-2; D not resolved. The germline V and J ends were trimmed by 5 bases and 0 bases, with 19 bases remaining between them. Germline V gene sequence: CDR1 SGHVS, CDR2 FQNEAQ. The CDR3 is 18 residues long. The CDR3 loop reads CASSLTNQVPPNTGELFF. DNA of the CDR3: TGTGCCAGCAGCCTCACGAATCAGGTTCCCCCGAACACCGGGGAGCTGTTTTTT.

The chain is built from TRBV6-1 and TRBJ2-7; TRBD2 matches 8 bases. V lost 2 bases, J lost 2 bases, and 2 bases stayed unmatched. This CDR3 has 14 amino acids. Germline V gene data show CDR1 as MNHNS and CDR2 as SASEGT. CDR3 in amino acids: CASSEPAGAYEQYF. For the CDR3, the DNA is TGTGCCAGCAGTGAACCAGCGGGAGCCTACGAGCAGTACTTC.

The chain joins TRBV11-2 to TRBJ2-3; a weak D match, TRBD1 (6 bases). Germline loops: CDR1 SGHAT, CDR2 FQNNGV. This CDR3 has 14 amino acids. V was trimmed by 2 bases and J by 4 bases, leaving 10 bases between them. The CDR3 DNA reads TGTGCCAGCAGCTTAAGGGGGAGCGCAGATACGCAGTATTTT. Its protein is CASSLRGSADTQYF.

V usage is TRBV5-1 and J usage is TRBJ2-5, with 7 bases lining up with TRBD1. J lost 5 bases, V lost 3 bases, and 10 bases had no gene match. In germline, CDR1 is SGHRS, CDR2 YFSETQ. This CDR3 contains 15 residues. CDR3 in amino acids: CASSSTTGSGETQYF. CDR3 DNA sequence: TGCGCCAGCAGCTCGACGACAGGGTCCGGGGAGACCCAGTACTTC.

The table lists this clone with many counts. The chain carries TRBV30 and TRBJ2-7; 10 bases fit TRBD1. V shed 1 base, J shed 5 bases, and the junction held 5 bases outside the gene matches. The CDR3 is 14 amino acids. The V gene's germline CDR1 is GTSNPN and CDR2 SVGIG (reference sequence). The CDR3 coding sequence is TGTGCCTGGAGTGCCTGGGACAGGGGAAACGAGCAGTACTTC. Amino acid sequence: CAWSAWDRGNEQYF.

This clone has more than one count but fewer than ten. The rearrangement joins TRBV9 to TRBJ2-1, with 10 bases fitting TRBD2. The CDR3 length is 16 residues. The germline CDR1 and CDR2 sequences are SGDLS and YYNGEE. V was pared by 3 bases and J by 3 bases, with 6 bases of the junction left unmatched. DNA for the CDR3: TGTGCCAGCAGCGGGGGGACTAGCGAGATCTACAATGAGCAGTTCTTC. It is translated as CASSGGTSEIYNEQFF.

V gene TRBV19 combines with J gene TRBJ2-1, with 8 bases aligning to TRBD1. Unmatched junction bases numbered 0, after V lost 3 bases and J lost 2 bases. Germline V CDR1 and CDR2: LNHDA, SQIVND (reference sequence). The CDR3 runs to 14 residues. The CDR3 here is CASSMGQAYNEQFF. The DNA of the CDR3 is TGTGCCAGTAGTATGGGACAGGCCTACAATGAGCAGTTCTTC.

The rearrangement links TRBV3-1 (or the pseudogene TRBV3-2) to TRBJ2-1; the match to TRBD1 covers 9 bases. Germline V gene data show CDR1 as LGHDT and CDR2 as YNNKEL (reference sequence). J gave up 4 bases and V 3 bases, and 4 bases lay outside the gene matches. The CDR3 is 15 amino acids. The CDR3 sequence is CASSHGTGSYNEQFF. Here the CDR3 DNA reads TGTGCCAGCAGCCATGGGACAGGGTCATACAATGAGCAGTTCTTC.

The V and J genes are TRBV9 and TRBJ1-2; 8 nucleotides agree with TRBD1. The junction had 8 bases not matched to a gene; V was cut back by 4 bases and J by 3 bases. The CDR3 has 15 residues. The germline CDR1 and CDR2 sequences are SGDLS and YYNGEE. The DNA of the CDR3 is TGTGCCAGCAGCCCCGGACAGGGTTCCGACTATGGCTACACCTTC. Protein sequence: CASSPGQGSDYGYTF.

This clone has only a few counts. The chain carries TRBV4-3 and TRBJ1-2, with TRBD1 identical over 8 bases. The V segment lost 1 base and the J segment 13 bases; nucleotides outside the gene matches: 8. CDR1 and CDR2 from the germline V gene are LGHNA and YSLEER. The CDR3 is made up of 13 amino acids. This CDR3 reads CASSQGDRLHSTF. The CDR3 DNA reads TGCGCCAGCAGCCAAGGGGACAGGCTTCACTCCACCTTC.

This chain uses TRBV5-4 with TRBJ2-3; maybe TRBD1 (6 bases). Per germline, CDR1 SGHNT and CDR2 YYREEE (reference sequence). Trimming left V 4 bases short and J 2 bases short, with 14 bases between. This CDR3 is 15 amino acids long. The CDR3 DNA sequence: TGTGCCAGCAGCCTCGACAGGCCAACCACAGATACGCAGTATTTT. As protein: CASSLDRPTTDTQYF. Full variable domain (outside the CDR3, taken from reference TRBV5-4 and TRBJ2-3): ETGVTQSPTHLIKTRGQQVTLRCSSQSGHNTVSWYQQALGQGPQFIFQYYREEENGRGNFPPRFSGLQFPNYSSELNVNALELDDSALYLCASSLDRPTTDTQYFGPGTRLTVL.

V is TRBV3-1 (or the pseudogene TRBV3-2) and J is TRBJ1-1; D remains ambiguous. The ends were cut back, 2 bases at V and 2 bases at J, with 9 bases in the middle. This CDR3 region has 14 residues. Germline assignment: CDR1 LGHDT and CDR2 YNNKEL (reference sequence). This CDR3 is CASSQKAGNTEAFF. The CDR3 bases are TGTGCCAGCAGCCAAAAGGCAGGAAACACTGAAGCTTTCTTT.

The chain uses TRBV7-2 and TRBJ2-5, with a possible D match to TRBD2 (6 bases). This CDR3 is built from 16 residues. Between the trimmed V and J ends, which lost 5 bases and 2 bases, there was a span of 18 bases. The germline CDR1 and CDR2 sequences are SGHTA and FQGNSA. For the CDR3, the DNA is TGTGCCAGCAGCCCCCGCGGAGGGGCTGGGCAAGAGACCCAGTACTTC. Protein sequence: CASSPRGGAGQETQYF.